This T cell receptor beta chain appears in the sequencing data of a study of T cells in women clearing cervical HPV infection. The CDR3 sequence is 12 residues long. CDR1 and CDR2 (germline): SGHTA, FQGNSA. Some clones are missing from TCRdb's copy, which holds only in-frame ones; the method was immunoSEQ multiplex PCR. The repertoire table contains 30,000 to 35,000 clones. About this clone: Read data end 3 residues before the CDR3 end; the end is taken from the germline J gene.

J is TRBJ1-2 and V is TRBV7-2; D possibly corresponds to TRBD1 (5 bases). Sequencing used blood buffy coat. This clonotype was sampled from a woman between 18 and 75 years old with a cervical HPV16 infection that either progressed to CIN3+ or cleared (not recorded which). CDR3 DNA (partial): TGTGCCAGCAGCTTAGGCACAGGTACC. This translates into CASSLGTGT. The entire CDR3 sequence reads CASSLGTGTYTF.